The next 26 T cell receptor beta chains were all read from a single sample in a study of control samples from healthy donors and cancer patients. Using immunoSEQ multiplex PCR, the repertoire was profiled, and TCRdb retains in-frame clones only, with some absent. The sample holds roughly 400,000 clones, 75% to 95% seen once. The sample taken for sequencing was PBMCs. The receptors were sampled from a man in his forties with head and neck cancer.

The J gene is TRBJ2-2, the V gene TRBV27, with 8 positions matching TRBD2. Trimming cost V 2 bases and J 6 bases; bases outside gene matches: 2. The CDR3 is made up of 14 amino acids. Germline values: CDR1 MNHEY, CDR2 SMNVEV (reference sequence). The DNA of the CDR3 is TGTGCCAGCAGTTTACGGGAGGGAGCCGGGGAGCTGTTTTTT. Amino acid sequence: CASSLREGAGELFF.

The gene calls are TRBV4-1 and TRBJ2-7; TRBD2 aligns across 8 bases. Germline assignment: CDR1 MGHRA and CDR2 YSYEKL. The V segment lost 0 bases and the J segment 3 bases; nucleotides outside the gene matches: 10. The CDR3 is 17 amino acids. CDR3 loop: CASSQERGGRNLYEQYF. CDR3 DNA: TGCGCCAGCAGCCAAGAACGGGGGGGGCGTAACCTCTACGAGCAGTACTTC.

The genes are TRBV9 and TRBJ1-3, with no clear D. The V end was cut by 0 bases, the J end by 0 bases, with 16 bases between. Germline CDR1 SGDLS, CDR2 YYNGEE. The CDR3 extends over 18 amino acids. The CDR3 DNA sequence: TGTGCCAGCAGCGTAGGAGAGGGCTCGGTTAGCTCTGGAAACACCATATATTTT. Translation gives CASSVGEGSVSSGNTIYF.

Many counts were recorded for this clone. Within the sample, other DNA sequences also encode this same CDR3. The genes are TRBV6-4 and TRBJ2-3; 10 nucleotides align to TRBD2. The CDR3 spans 14 residues. CDR1 MRHNA and CDR2 SNTAGT come from the germline V gene. V lost 6 bases and J lost 6; bases outside the gene matches: 6. The CDR3 DNA follows: TGTGCCAGCAGCGCCGGGACTAGCGCCGATACGCAGTATTTT. Amino acid sequence: CASSAGTSADTQYF.

This clone was recorded once. CDR3: CASSLASSGETQYF. In nucleotides, the CDR3 is TGCGCCAGCAGCTTGGCCTCTAGCGGGGAGACTCAGTACTTC. The chain joins TRBV5-1 to TRBJ2-4, with TRBD2 matching 9 bases. With V trimmed by 0 bases and J by 12 bases, 7 bases remained unmatched. The CDR3 is made up of 14 amino acids. From germline, CDR1 is SGHRS and CDR2 YFSETQ. Based on the CDR3 plus reference TRBV5-1 and TRBJ2-4, the full variable domain is KAGVTQTPRYLIKTRGQQVTLSCSPISGHRSVSWYQQTPGQGLQFLFEYFSETQRNKGNFPGRFSGRQFSNSRSEMNVSTLELGDSALYLCASSLASSGETQYFGAGTRLSVL.

The J gene is TRBJ2-2, the V gene TRBV6-2 or TRBV6-3; a possible D gene is TRBD1 (5 bases). Germline V lookup: CDR1 MNHEY, CDR2 SVGEGT. The CDR3 covers 16 residues. The V end was cut by 6 bases, the J end by 4 bases, with 18 bases between. This chain's CDR3 is CASSSLGAGVTGELFF. CDR3 nucleotide sequence: TGTGCCAGCAGCTCCCTAGGGGCAGGAGTCACCGGGGAGCTGTTTTTT.

J is TRBJ2-5 and V is TRBV6-5; 11 bases agree with TRBD2. The CDR3 is made up of 14 amino acids. From germline, CDR1 is MNHEY and CDR2 SVGAGI. After removal of 6 bases from V and 9 bases from J, the junction contained 9 bases not matched to a gene. CDR3 bases: TGTGCCAGCAGAACGACTAGCGGGGTTCTGGCCCAGTACTTC. It encodes CASRTTSGVLAQYF.

The rearrangement links TRBV11-2 to TRBJ1-3, with D perhaps TRBD1 (5 bases). V was pared by 5 bases and J by 5 bases, with 13 bases between. This CDR3 is 14 amino acids long. Germline CDR1 is SGHAT and CDR2 is FQNNGV. The CDR3 nucleotides are TGTGCCAGCAGCCCTACGGGGCCAAGAAACACCATATATTTT. The encoded protein is CASSPTGPRNTIYF. Full variable domain (missing parts from reference TRBV11-2 and TRBJ1-3): EAGVAQSPRYKIIEKRQSVAFWCNPISGHATLYWYQQILGQGPKLLIQFQNNGVVDDSQLPKDRFSAERLKGVDSTLKIQPAKLEDSAVYLCASSPTGPRNTIYFGEGSWLTVV.

The chain joins TRBV20-1 to TRBJ1-2, with a possible D match to TRBD1 (6 bases). Germline loops: CDR1 DFQATT, CDR2 SNEGSKA (reference sequence). Deletions cut 3 bases from V and 5 bases from J, with 13 bases between. The CDR3 runs to 13 residues. This CDR3 is CSASWGLQYGYTF. In nucleotides, the CDR3 is TGCAGTGCTAGTTGGGGGCTTCAATATGGCTACACCTTC.

V usage is TRBV7-9 and J usage is TRBJ2-7; 7 bases are shared with TRBD2. The trim removed 1 base at V and 3 bases at J, leaving 12 bases unmatched. Germline lookup yields CDR1 SEHNR and CDR2 FQNEAQ (reference sequence). CDR3 length: 17 amino acids. In nucleotides, the CDR3 is TGTGCCAGCAGCTTAGATGGGACCCCCGGGAGGCACTACGAGCAGTACTTC. This sequence encodes CASSLDGTPGRHYEQYF.

The V and J genes are TRBV4-1 and TRBJ1-5, with 10 bases aligning to TRBD1. Trimming removed 3 bases from V and 5 bases from J; junction bases left unmatched: 4. Germline lookup yields CDR1 MGHRA and CDR2 YSYEKL. This CDR3 has 15 residues. The DNA of the CDR3 is TGCGCCAGCAGCCAGGGACAGGGGAGTTATCAGCCCCAGCATTTT. Its translation: CASSQGQGSYQPQHF.

The chain recombines TRBV5-1 with TRBJ2-3; D is undetermined. Germline CDR1 is SGHRS and CDR2 is YFSETQ. CDR3 length equals 14 residues. V lost 0 bases, J lost 1 base, and 6 bases lay in between. The CDR3 here is CASSLEVGTDTQYF. DNA for the CDR3: TGCGCCAGCAGCTTGGAAGTGGGCACAGATACGCAGTATTTT. The entire variable domain, with the rest obtained from reference TRBV5-1 and TRBJ2-3, is as follows: KAGVTQTPRYLIKTRGQQVTLSCSPISGHRSVSWYQQTPGQGLQFLFEYFSETQRNKGNFPGRFSGRQFSNSRSEMNVSTLELGDSALYLCASSLEVGTDTQYFGPGTRLTVL.

This chain joins TRBV5-1 and TRBJ2-5; 10 bases are shared with TRBD1. The CDR3 is made up of 15 amino acids. The ends lost 2 bases at V and 5 bases at J; junction bases unmatched: 6. In germline, CDR1 is SGHRS, CDR2 YFSETQ. DNA for the CDR3: TGCGCCAGCAGCTTTGACAGGGGGCTTGGGGAGACCCAGTACTTC. As protein: CASSFDRGLGETQYF. Full variable domain (outside the CDR3, taken from reference TRBV5-1 and TRBJ2-5): KAGVTQTPRYLIKTRGQQVTLSCSPISGHRSVSWYQQTPGQGLQFLFEYFSETQRNKGNFPGRFSGRQFSNSRSEMNVSTLELGDSALYLCASSFDRGLGETQYFGPGTRLLVL.

This chain uses TRBV15 with TRBJ1-1, with 7 bases that match TRBD1. The germline gives CDR1 LNHNV, CDR2 YYDKDF (reference sequence). With V trimmed by 9 bases and J by 4 bases, 8 bases remained unmatched. This CDR3 is built from 13 residues. CDR3 DNA sequence: TGTGCCACAGGGACAGCCAGAGGCACTGAAGCTTTCTTT. Its translation: CATGTARGTEAFF.

This clone came up once. The gene calls are TRBV10-2 and TRBJ1-2; D possibly corresponds to TRBD1 (6 bases). Germline V gives CDR1 WSHSY, CDR2 SAAADI. The CDR3 covers 13 residues. V lost 5 bases, J lost 3 bases, and 10 bases lay in between. The CDR3 DNA follows: TGCGCCAGCAGTAGGGGGGAGGACTATGGCTACACCTTC. It yields the protein CASSRGEDYGYTF.

This rearrangement joins TRBV7-2 to TRBJ2-3; the D is unclear. Trimming pared 1 base from V and 3 bases from J, leaving 8 bases between. CDR1 SGHTA and CDR2 FQGNSA come from the germline V gene. The CDR3 sequence is 14 residues long. CDR3 sequence: CASSLGVGTDTQYF. In nucleotides, the CDR3 is TGTGCCAGCAGCTTAGGGGTCGGAACAGATACGCAGTATTTT.

CDR3 protein: CASTLPFDEQFF. CDR3 sequence (DNA): TGTGCCAGCACCCTCCCCTTCGATGAGCAGTTCTTC. The chain carries TRBV12-3 or TRBV12-4 and TRBJ2-1; D not resolved. The CDR3 runs 12 residues. V was shortened by 7 bases and J by 8 bases, with 12 bases between the two germline ends.

The chain is built from TRBV30 and TRBJ1-4; 12 bases map to TRBD1. Germline V lookup: CDR1 GTSNPN, CDR2 SVGIG (reference sequence). The CDR3 totals 14 residues. V shed 1 base, J shed 7 bases, and the junction held 1 base outside the gene matches. The CDR3 is CAWSGGQGAEKLFF. In nucleotides, the CDR3 is TGTGCCTGGAGTGGGGGACAGGGGGCTGAAAAACTGTTTTTT.

The chain links TRBV18 to TRBJ1-3; D is ambiguous. This CDR3 has 15 residues. V was pared by 3 bases and J by 0 bases, with 9 bases between. From germline, CDR1 is KGHSH and CDR2 LQKENI. CDR3 in amino acids: CASSPGPHSGNTIYF. CDR3 nucleotides: TGTGCCAGCTCACCCGGGCCGCACTCTGGAAACACCATATATTTT.

V is TRBV5-1 and J is TRBJ2-2; D gene unclear. Trimming removed 0 bases at V and 6 bases at J, with 18 bases between. Germline CDR1 SGHRS, CDR2 YFSETQ. CDR3 length: 17 residues. For the CDR3, the DNA is TGCGCCAGCAGCTTGGGGGCCAACCGACTTCGATCCGGGGAGCTGTTTTTT. Translation gives CASSLGANRLRSGELFF. The variable domain in full, completed from reference TRBV5-1 and TRBJ2-2, reads KAGVTQTPRYLIKTRGQQVTLSCSPISGHRSVSWYQQTPGQGLQFLFEYFSETQRNKGNFPGRFSGRQFSNSRSEMNVSTLELGDSALYLCASSLGANRLRSGELFFGEGSRLTVL.

This clone was observed once. The chain is built from TRBV7-2 and TRBJ1-6; D gene uncertain. This CDR3 is built from 17 residues. The V and J ends lost 1 base and 4 bases respectively, with 14 bases between them. Germline V lookup: CDR1 SGHTA, CDR2 FQGNSA. CDR3 DNA sequence: TGTGCCAGCAGCTTAGGGCCCGCGGGTGGGTATAATTCACCCCTCCACTTT. Encoded protein: CASSLGPAGGYNSPLHF.

The CDR3 reads CASSFRTGRSYEQYF. The DNA for the CDR3 is TGTGCCAGCAGCTTCCGGACAGGGCGATCCTACGAGCAGTACTTC. J is TRBJ2-7 and V is TRBV11-2; 8 nucleotides match TRBD1. The CDR3 consists of 15 residues. The V gene's germline CDR1 is SGHAT and CDR2 FQNNGV. J lost 1 base, V lost 3 bases, and 5 bases had no gene match.

This clone appeared a single time. The rearrangement links TRBV4-1 to TRBJ1-2, with TRBD1 matching over 7 bases. Germline CDR1 and CDR2: MGHRA and YSYEKL. The CDR3 is 15 residues long. Trimming removed 4 bases from V and 5 bases from J; junction bases left unmatched: 10. The CDR3, as DNA: TGCGCCAGCAGCCCATCAGGGGGAATATTATATGGCTACACCTTC. Its translation: CASSPSGGILYGYTF.

The chain has TRBV5-1 and TRBJ1-4; 9 bases fit TRBD1. Trimming took 4 bases from V and 8 from J; bases not matched to a gene: 9. Germline CDR1 reads SGHRS; CDR2 reads YFSETQ. The CDR3 extends over 15 amino acids. For the CDR3, the DNA is TGCGCCAGCAGCACGAGTACAGGGGGCGGGGAAAAACTGTTTTTT. This sequence encodes CASSTSTGGGEKLFF.

This chain links TRBV7-8 with TRBJ2-7; D ambiguous. The V and J ends lost 2 bases and 3 bases respectively, with 14 bases between them. The CDR3 length is 15 residues. Germline V gives CDR1 SGHVS, CDR2 FQNEAQ. The CDR3 bases are TGTGCCAGCAGCTTATTTCACGGAGAGATCTACGAGCAGTACTTC. Translating gives CASSLFHGEIYEQYF.

The gene calls are TRBV19 and TRBJ1-1; D is possibly TRBD1 (6 bases). CDR1 and CDR2 (germline): LNHDA, SQIVND (reference sequence). The V gene lost 9 bases and the J gene lost 4 bases, with 15 bases spanning the gap. The CDR3 has 13 residues. The CDR3 nucleotides are TGTGCCAGGGAGGATCGGGGGCTCACTGAAGCTTTCTTT. Protein sequence: CAREDRGLTEAFF. The whole variable domain, filled in from reference TRBV19 and TRBJ1-1, reads DGGITQSPKYLFRKEGQNVTLSCEQNLNHDAMYWYRQDPGQGLRLIYYSQIVNDFQKGDIAEGYSVSREKKESFPLTVTSAQKNPTAFYLCAREDRGLTEAFFGQGTRLTVV.